This entry lists 20 T cell receptor beta chains sequenced from one sample in a study of regulatory T cells in long-lasting Graves disease. Time point meaning: persistent/refractory GD, antithyroid drugs over 5 years with positive TRAb. Researchers made the TCR library from RNA that was extracted from PBMCs. With iRepertoire HTBI primers and Arm-PCR of CDR3 regions, TCR beta libraries were built. TCRdb independently ran MiXCR on the multiplex PCR reads; one entry per CDR3 protein. The sample contains hundreds of thousands of distinct CDR3 sequences, around a fifth of which appear only once. Sequenced here: peripheral blood mononuclear cells (PBMCs), sampled when the disease was refractory, from a patient treated with antithyroid drugs. Source of these receptors: a female donor with Graves disease.

This chain links TRBV7-9 with TRBJ1-1; tentative D call: TRBD1 (5 bases). The CDR3 length is 13 residues. Trimming cost V 5 bases and J 7 bases, with 14 bases left between them. Germline lookup yields CDR1 SEHNR and CDR2 FQNEAQ (reference sequence). In DNA form, the CDR3 reads TGTGCCAGCAGCCCCGGGACCGATATTGAAGCTTTCTTT. It yields the protein CASSPGTDIEAFF.

This clonotype was counted ten times or more. The genes are TRBV7-2 and TRBJ1-1; possible D gene TRBD1, 5 bases. There are 14 residues in the CDR3. Germline V gene data show CDR1 as SGHTA and CDR2 as FQGNSA. Trimming cost V 1 base and J 4 bases, with 10 bases left between them. CDR3 protein: CASSLGIRGTEAFF. CDR3 DNA: TGTGCCAGCAGCTTAGGGATAAGGGGCACTGAAGCTTTCTTT.

This clonotype came up many times. CDR3 coding DNA: TGTGCCAGCAGCACGACAGGGTTAAGCCGGAAAGAGCAGTACTTC. Protein sequence: CASSTTGLSRKEQYF. This chain joins TRBV28 and TRBJ2-7; 7 bases line up with TRBD1. Trimming cost V 6 bases and J 7 bases; bases outside gene matches: 15. This CDR3 region has 15 residues. Per germline, CDR1 MDHEN and CDR2 SYDVKM.

The V gene is TRBV19, the J gene TRBJ2-1, with 8 bases matching TRBD1. CDR1 LNHDA and CDR2 SQIVND come from the germline V gene (reference sequence). The CDR3 is 17 amino acids. The V and J ends lost 2 bases and 2 bases, in that order; junction bases with no gene match: 8. As DNA, the CDR3 is TGTGCCAGTAGTATATCGACAGGGGCCATTACCTACAATGAGCAGTTCTTC. It specifies CASSISTGAITYNEQFF.

This clonotype was seen at least ten times. The V and J genes are TRBV11-2 and TRBJ2-2; perhaps TRBD2 as D (6 bases). The CDR3 is 15 amino acids. Germline V gene sequence: CDR1 SGHAT, CDR2 FQNNGV. The germline V and J ends were trimmed by 4 bases and 5 bases, with 14 bases remaining between them. CDR3 coding DNA: TGTGCCAGCAGCTCCAGGGACTTAGGGACCGGGGAGCTGTTTTTT. It specifies CASSSRDLGTGELFF.

In this sample, this clonotype turned up many times. The CDR3 is CASSYSTGEEGGYTF. The DNA for the CDR3 is TGTGCCAGCAGTTACTCGACAGGGGAGGAAGGTGGCTACACCTTC. The gene calls are TRBV6-5 and TRBJ1-2; 8 nucleotides agree with TRBD1. Germline CDR1 and CDR2: MNHEY and SVGAGI. This CDR3 contains 15 residues. V trimming: 0 bases; J trimming: 7 bases; junction bases outside the gene matches: 7.

J is TRBJ1-6 and V is TRBV14; D is uncertain. The V end lost 1 base, the J end lost 4 bases, and 5 bases lay between the germline ends. The CDR3 length is 14 residues. Germline lookup yields CDR1 SGHDN and CDR2 FVKESK. The CDR3 sequence: CASSQANYNSPLHF. In nucleotides, the CDR3 is TGTGCCAGCAGCCAAGCGAATTATAATTCACCCCTCCACTTT.

This clonotype was counted only a few times. This chain uses TRBV20-1 with TRBJ2-7; 9 positions agree with TRBD1. After removal of 3 bases from V and 3 bases from J, the junction contained 3 bases not matched to a gene. The CDR3 is 13 amino acids. Germline CDR1 is DFQATT and CDR2 is SNEGSKA (reference sequence). CDR3 in DNA: TGCAGTGCTAGGGACAGGGGTTACTACGAGCAGTACTTC. Its protein product is CSARDRGYYEQYF.

This clonotype appeared many times. This sequence joins TRBV6-1 and TRBJ2-4; a weak D match, TRBD1 (5 bases). Trimming stripped 6 bases from V and 0 bases from J, with 21 bases between. This CDR3 comprises 18 residues. From germline, CDR1 is MNHNS and CDR2 SASEGT. CDR3 sequence: CASSGRRQPSLAKNIQYF. CDR3 DNA: TGTGCCAGCAGCGGGCGAAGACAGCCGAGCCTAGCCAAAAACATTCAGTACTTC.

Worth noting for this clonotype: An end of the junction does not agree with germline; a read error may underlie this. The CDR3 DNA sequence: TGTGCCTGGAACAATGGTAACAGCGGGGAGCTGTTTTTT. Its protein product is CAWNNGNSGELFF. The chain uses TRBV30 and TRBJ2-2; no reliable D call. CDR3 length: 13 residues. Germline V gene sequence: CDR1 GTSNPN, CDR2 SVGIG (reference sequence).

At least ten counts were recorded for this clonotype. V usage is TRBV20-1 and J usage is TRBJ2-5; 7 nucleotides align to TRBD2. Per germline, CDR1 DFQATT and CDR2 SNEGSKA (reference sequence). With 0 bases clipped from V and 0 bases from J, the junction kept 4 bases outside the gene matches. This CDR3 is 15 amino acids long. This CDR3 reads CSARDSGGYQETQYF. Written as DNA, the CDR3 is TGCAGTGCTAGAGATTCGGGGGGATACCAAGAGACCCAGTACTTC.

Ten or more counts support this clonotype. The chain joins TRBV7-2 to TRBJ2-5; no clear D gene. V was trimmed by 1 base and J by 5 bases, leaving 5 bases between them. The CDR3 totals 12 residues. Germline V gene lookup returns CDR1 SGHTA and CDR2 FQGNSA. The CDR3 DNA reads as TGTGCCAGCAGCTTAGTCTTTGAGACCCAGTACTTC. Protein product: CASSLVFETQYF.

This clonotype was picked up many times. The V gene is TRBV27, the J gene TRBJ1-1; no definite D call. The CDR3 sequence is 14 residues long. V lost 2 bases, J lost 2 bases, and 9 bases lay in between. Germline assignment: CDR1 MNHEY and CDR2 SMNVEV (reference sequence). CDR3 sequence: CASSLRASNTEAFF. CDR3 sequence (DNA): TGTGCCAGCAGTTTAAGGGCCTCTAACACTGAAGCTTTCTTT.

This clonotype has a count of ten or more. The chain recombines TRBV6-1 with TRBJ2-7; the D is unclear. The CDR3 runs to 15 residues. With 1 base removed from V and 0 bases from J, the gap between germline ends came to 10 bases. Germline V CDR1 and CDR2: MNHNS, SASEGT. CDR3 sequence reads: CASSEGAFASYEQYF. The CDR3 DNA sequence: TGTGCCAGCAGTGAAGGGGCCTTTGCCTCCTACGAGCAGTACTTC.

This clonotype was recorded a few times. V and J are TRBV5-6 and TRBJ2-7, with 9 positions matching TRBD2. Germline V gene lookup returns CDR1 SGHDT and CDR2 YYEEEE. This CDR3 is 17 amino acids long. The J segment lost 0 bases and the V segment lost 4 bases, leaving 11 bases of the junction unmatched. The CDR3, as DNA: TGTGCCAGCAGCCCCAGGACCGATAGCGGGAGCTCCTACGAGCAGTACTTC. Translating it yields CASSPRTDSGSSYEQYF.

This clonotype was seen a few times. A much larger clone sits a single nucleotide away, making a read error possible. The chain uses TRBV3-1 and TRBJ1-2; D is possibly TRBD1 (5 bases). CDR1 LGHDT and CDR2 YNNKEL come from the germline V gene (reference sequence). Trimming removed 1 base at V and 2 bases at J, with 8 bases between. The CDR3 extends over 14 amino acids. This chain's CDR3 is CASSQGAGNYGYTF. DNA of the CDR3: TGTGCCAGCAGCCAAGGGGCAGGGAACTATGGCTACACCTTC. The full variable domain, completed using reference TRBV3-1 and TRBJ1-2, is DTAVSQTPKYLVTQMGNDKSIKCEQNLGHDTMYWYKQDSKKFLKIMFSYNNKELIINETVPNRFSPKSPDKAHLNLHINSLELGDSAVYFCASSQGAGNYGYTFGSGTRLTVV.

This clonotype was detected ten times or more. This chain connects TRBV9 to TRBJ2-7, with 8 bases identical to TRBD2. CDR1 and CDR2 from the germline V gene are SGDLS and YYNGEE. V shed 4 bases and J 7 bases; nucleotides not matched to a gene: 13. This CDR3 is built from 15 residues. CDR3 loop: CASSLGWSGGQEQYF. The CDR3 DNA reads as TGTGCCAGCAGCCTGGGGTGGAGCGGGGGTCAAGAGCAGTACTTC.

The CDR3 region is CASRSAGEGKNTEAFF. For the CDR3, the DNA is TGTGCCAGCAGGTCGGCAGGAGAGGGTAAGAACACTGAAGCTTTCTTT. The chain combines TRBV28 with TRBJ1-1; no clear D. From germline, CDR1 is MDHEN and CDR2 SYDVKM. The CDR3 is 16 residues long. Trimming shortened V by 6 bases and J by 1 base, and 18 bases separated the two germline ends.

This clonotype came up many times. J is TRBJ2-7 and V is TRBV28, with 11 nucleotides matching TRBD1. The V segment lost 7 bases and the J segment 1 base; nucleotides outside the gene matches: 9. This CDR3 spans 16 amino acids. Germline CDR1 and CDR2: MDHEN and SYDVKM. The CDR3 region is CASKTRRDRGSYEQYF. The DNA of the CDR3 is TGTGCCAGCAAAACTAGGAGGGACAGGGGGTCCTACGAGCAGTACTTC.

This chain joins TRBV7-9 and TRBJ1-1, with a tentative D call TRBD1 (6 bases). The CDR3 spans 11 residues. The germline CDR1 and CDR2 sequences are SEHNR and FQNEAQ (reference sequence). CDR3 residues: CGGGEGAEAFF. DNA of the CDR3: TGTGGAGGGGGGGAAGGGGCTGAAGCTTTCTTT.